The 11 T cell receptor beta chains in this list originate from one sample, sequenced in a study of Ad26.COV2.S vaccination and SARS-CoV-2 variants. Indicated treatment: around 19 received Ad26.COV2.S at low or high dose, single or two shots; a few received placebo; per-sample allocation not given. Sampling took place 63 days after the first vaccine or placebo injection. Here immunoSEQ multiplex PCR was the method, and the copy in TCRdb shows in-frame clones only, minus some. This table has about 480,000 clones, 87% appearing once. Material: peripheral blood, obtained in a trial of Ad26.COV2.S vaccine versus placebo. All receptors come from a person between 18 and 65 years old who received the Ad26.COV2.S COVID-19 vaccine or a placebo.

The V call is TRBV3-1 (or the pseudogene TRBV3-2), the J call TRBJ2-2, with D hard to call. Trimming took off 8 bases at V and 8 bases at J, with 6 bases between the two ends. Germline lookup yields CDR1 LGHDT and CDR2 YNNKEL (reference sequence). CDR3 size: 10 residues. CDR3 coding DNA: TGTGCCAGCGGAAGAGGGGAGCTGTTTTTT. Amino acids: CASGRGELFF.

V gene TRBV7-6 combines with J gene TRBJ1-5; no definite D call. From germline, CDR1 is SGHVS and CDR2 FNYEAQ. V was pared by 5 bases and J by 6 bases, with 11 bases between. The CDR3 extends over 13 amino acids. CDR3 in amino acids: CASSGSGSQPQHF. CDR3 DNA sequence: TGTGCCAGCAGCGGTTCGGGGAGTCAGCCCCAGCATTTT. The variable domain in full, with the rest retrieved from reference TRBV7-6 and TRBJ1-5, is GAGVSQSPRYKVTKRGQDVALRCDPISGHVSLYWYRQALGQGPEFLTYFNYEAQQDKSGLPNDRFSAERPEGSISTLTIQRTEQRDSAMYRCASSGSGSQPQHFGDGTRLSIL.

The chain recombines TRBV10-3 with TRBJ2-3; D is undetermined. Germline CDR1 and CDR2: ENHRY and SYGVKD. This CDR3 has 12 residues. The V and J ends lost 8 bases and 1 base respectively, with 7 bases between them. DNA of the CDR3: TGTGCCATCGTTCCGGGCACAGATACGCAGTATTTT. As protein: CAIVPGTDTQYF.

The chain has TRBV4-3 and TRBJ1-3; TRBD1 matches at 9 bases. This CDR3 comprises 15 residues. Trimming at V came to 4 bases and at J to 7 bases, leaving 8 bases not matched to a gene. Germline V CDR1 and CDR2: LGHNA, YSLEER. The CDR3 reads CASSPSTGGSNTIYF. DNA of the CDR3: TGCGCCAGCAGCCCTTCTACAGGGGGCTCGAACACCATATATTTT.

CDR3 protein: CASSASPQGVLPTNEKLFF. The CDR3 coding sequence is TGTGCCAGCAGCGCCAGCCCCCAGGGCGTCCTCCCAACTAATGAAAAACTGTTTTTT. This chain uses TRBV7-2 with TRBJ1-4, with D possibly TRBD1 on 5 matching bases. The CDR3 is 19 amino acids. Trimming removed 5 bases at V and 0 bases at J, with 22 bases between. Germline V CDR1 and CDR2: SGHTA, FQGNSA.

As concerns this clone: One end of the junction does not line up with germline, which may come from a read error. The chain carries TRBV30 and TRBJ1-5; maybe TRBD1 (5 bases). Looked up from germline, CDR1 is GTSNPN and CDR2 is SVGIG (reference sequence). This CDR3 has 15 residues. The chain's CDR3 is CAWGVGRGFTRPQHF. For the CDR3, the DNA is TGTGCCTGGGGTGTCGGGAGGGGTTTTACAAGGCCCCAGCATTTT. Looking up the rest from reference TRBV30 and TRBJ1-5 gives the full variable domain: SQTIHQWPATLVQPVGSPLSLECTVEGTSNPNLYWYRQAAGRGLQLLFYSVGIGQISSEVPQNLSASRPQDRQFILSSKKLLLSDSGFYLCAWGVGRGFTRPQHFGDGTRLSIL.

The chain carries TRBV5-1 and TRBJ2-2, with 7 bases that match TRBD2. V trimming: 1 base; J trimming: 1 base; junction bases outside the gene matches: 1. The CDR3 covers 15 residues. Germline V gives CDR1 SGHRS, CDR2 YFSETQ. CDR3 in amino acids: CASSLPSGNTGELFF. In nucleotides, the CDR3 is TGCGCCAGCAGCTTGCCTAGCGGGAACACCGGGGAGCTGTTTTTT.

The rearrangement links TRBV3-1 (or the pseudogene TRBV3-2) to TRBJ1-5; 7 bases are a match to TRBD1. The CDR3 is 14 amino acids. J was trimmed by 6 bases and V by 1 base; bases with no gene match: 3. Per germline, CDR1 LGHDT and CDR2 YNNKEL (reference sequence). CDR3 loop: CASSQAGGRQPQHF. The CDR3 DNA reads TGTGCCAGCAGCCAAGCAGGGGGGCGTCAGCCCCAGCATTTT.

CDR3 nucleotide sequence: TGTGCCAGCCGAAGAGCGGGAGGTGGGACCGGGGAGCTGTTTTTT. Encoded protein: CASRRAGGGTGELFF. The chain is built from TRBV7-2 and TRBJ2-2, with 9 bases identical to TRBD2. This CDR3 region has 15 residues. V lost 8 bases to trimming and J lost 5 bases; unmatched junction nucleotides: 9. CDR1 and CDR2 from the germline V gene are SGHTA and FQGNSA.

The V gene is TRBV10-3, the J gene TRBJ2-2; no clear D. Trimming shortened V by 7 bases and J by 1 base, and 10 bases separated the two germline ends. The CDR3 has 14 amino acids. Germline CDR1 and CDR2: ENHRY and SYGVKD. The CDR3 DNA is TGTGCCATCACTAGGGCGGTGAACACCGGGGAGCTGTTTTTT. This sequence encodes CAITRAVNTGELFF.

This clone was found a few times. The V gene is TRBV6-5, the J gene TRBJ1-6; D call uncertain. CDR1 is MNHEY and CDR2 is SVGAGI in the germline V gene. With 3 bases removed from V and 5 bases from J, the gap between germline ends came to 11 bases. This CDR3 has 15 residues. CDR3 nucleotide sequence: TGTGCCAGCAGTTATTTGTTGCAGGATAATTCACCCCTCCACTTT. This sequence encodes CASSYLLQDNSPLHF.